This TCR beta chain originates from a study of blood T cell repertoires in COVID-19. Study as a whole: COVID-19 samples collected from the United States, Italy and Spain covered acute and convalescent phases. PBMCs, B-cell-depleted T cells, or T cells provided the cDNA or gDNA that made up the material.

Clinical history reported by participants formed the basis on which cohorts were assigned. The study counted Cohort 3 donors as recovered given two negative PCRs, clearance, or symptom resolution. Germline V CDR1 and CDR2: SGHRS, YFSETQ. V was clipped by 7 bases and J by 4 bases, with 26 bases between them. The CDR3 has 17 amino acids. Profiled with immunoSEQ multiplex PCR; TCRdb holds only in-frame clones, not every one. The sample yields around 300,000 clones, roughly 90% seen once. This receptor was identified in a woman aged 55-69 years who had recovered from COVID-19. Sequenced input: PBMCs or T cells enriched from blood (not recorded which). V and J are TRBV5-1 and TRBJ1-1; TRBD1 is a possible D gene (6 bases). The chain's CDR3 is CASSRRGQGGTSTEAFF. Here the CDR3 DNA reads TGCGCCAGCTCAAGGCGGGGGCAGGGAGGGACGTCCACTGAAGCTTTCTTT.